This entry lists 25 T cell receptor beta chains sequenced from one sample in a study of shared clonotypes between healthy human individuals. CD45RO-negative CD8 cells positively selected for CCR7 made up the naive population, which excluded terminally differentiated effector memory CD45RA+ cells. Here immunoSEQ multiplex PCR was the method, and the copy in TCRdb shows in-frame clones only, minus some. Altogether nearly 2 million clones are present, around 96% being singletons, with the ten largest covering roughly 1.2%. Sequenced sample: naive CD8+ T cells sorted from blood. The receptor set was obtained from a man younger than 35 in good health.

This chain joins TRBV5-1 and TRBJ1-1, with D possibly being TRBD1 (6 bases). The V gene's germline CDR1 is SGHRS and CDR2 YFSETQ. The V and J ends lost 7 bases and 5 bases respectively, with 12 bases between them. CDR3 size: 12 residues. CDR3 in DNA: TGCGCCAGCTTCGAGGGGGGGACTGAAGCTTTCTTT. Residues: CASFEGGTEAFF.

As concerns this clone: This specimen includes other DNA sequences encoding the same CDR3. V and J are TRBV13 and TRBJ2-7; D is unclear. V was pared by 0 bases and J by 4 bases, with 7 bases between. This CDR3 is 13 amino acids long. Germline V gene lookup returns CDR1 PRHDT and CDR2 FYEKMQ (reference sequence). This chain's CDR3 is CASSLGPGYEQYF. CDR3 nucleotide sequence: TGTGCCAGCAGCTTAGGGCCGGGTTACGAGCAGTACTTC. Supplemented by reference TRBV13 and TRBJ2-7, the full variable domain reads AAGVIQSPRHLIKEKRETATLKCYPIPRHDTVYWYQQGPGQDPQFLISFYEKMQSDKGSIPDRFSAQQFSDYHSELNMSSLELGDSALYFCASSLGPGYEQYFGPGTRLTVT.

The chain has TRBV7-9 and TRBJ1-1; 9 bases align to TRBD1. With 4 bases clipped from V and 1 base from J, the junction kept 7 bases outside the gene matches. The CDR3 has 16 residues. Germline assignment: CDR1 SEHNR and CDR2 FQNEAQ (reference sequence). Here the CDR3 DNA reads TGTGCCAGCAGCTCCGACGGGACAGGGCCGAACACTGAAGCTTTCTTT. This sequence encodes CASSSDGTGPNTEAFF.

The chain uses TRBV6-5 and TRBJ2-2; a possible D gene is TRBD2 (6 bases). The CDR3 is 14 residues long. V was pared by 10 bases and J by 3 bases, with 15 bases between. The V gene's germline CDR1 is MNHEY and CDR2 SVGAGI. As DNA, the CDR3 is TGTGCCACCGCCGGGGACTCATACACCGGGGAGCTGTTTTTT. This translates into CATAGDSYTGELFF.

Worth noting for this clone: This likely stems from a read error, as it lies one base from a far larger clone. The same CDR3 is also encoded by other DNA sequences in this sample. CDR3 protein: CASSLGGEQYF. CDR3 sequence (DNA): TGTGCCAGCAGCTTAGGGGGTGAGCAGTACTTC. This sequence joins TRBV5-4 and TRBJ2-7, with D tentatively TRBD1 (6 bases). The CDR3 spans 11 residues. Trimming took off 2 bases at V and 7 bases at J, with 7 bases between the two ends. Germline V CDR1 and CDR2: SGHNT, YYREEE (reference sequence).

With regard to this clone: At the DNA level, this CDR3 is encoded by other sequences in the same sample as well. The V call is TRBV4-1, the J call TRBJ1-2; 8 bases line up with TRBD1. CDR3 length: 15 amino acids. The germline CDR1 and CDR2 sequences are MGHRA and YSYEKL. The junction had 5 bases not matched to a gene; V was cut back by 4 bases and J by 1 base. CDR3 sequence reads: CASSPGTGSNYGYTF. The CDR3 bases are TGCGCCAGCAGCCCCGGGACAGGTAGTAACTATGGCTACACCTTC.

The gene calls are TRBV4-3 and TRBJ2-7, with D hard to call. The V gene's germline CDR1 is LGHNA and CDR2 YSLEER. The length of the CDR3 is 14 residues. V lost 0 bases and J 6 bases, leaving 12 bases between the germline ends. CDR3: CASSQDLDTSEQYF. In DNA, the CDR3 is TGCGCCAGCAGCCAAGATCTTGACACGTCCGAGCAGTACTTC.

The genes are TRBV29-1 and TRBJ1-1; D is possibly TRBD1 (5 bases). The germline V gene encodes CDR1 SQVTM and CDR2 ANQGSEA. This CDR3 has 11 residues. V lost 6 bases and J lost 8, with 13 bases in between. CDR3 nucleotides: TGCAGCGTCCAGGGAACACTCGAAGCTTTCTTT. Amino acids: CSVQGTLEAFF.

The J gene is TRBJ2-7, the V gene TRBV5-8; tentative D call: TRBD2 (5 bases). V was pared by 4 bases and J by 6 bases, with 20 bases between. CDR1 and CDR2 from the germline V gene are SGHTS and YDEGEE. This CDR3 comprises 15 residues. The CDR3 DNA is TGTGCCAGCAGCAAGCCCCGGGAAGGCATCGGCGAGCAGTACTTC. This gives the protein CASSKPREGIGEQYF. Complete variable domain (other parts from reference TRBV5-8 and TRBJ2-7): EAGVTQSPTHLIKTRGQQATLRCSPISGHTSVYWYQQALGLGLQFLLWYDEGEERNRGNFPPRFSGRQFPNYSSELNVNALELEDSALYLCASSKPREGIGEQYFGPGTRLTVT.

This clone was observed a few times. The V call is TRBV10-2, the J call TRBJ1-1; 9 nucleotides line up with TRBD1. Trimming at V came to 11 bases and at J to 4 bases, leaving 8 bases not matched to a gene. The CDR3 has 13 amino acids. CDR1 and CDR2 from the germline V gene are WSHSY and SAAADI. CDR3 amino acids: CASYRGLGTEAFF. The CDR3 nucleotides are TGCGCCTCGTACAGGGGGCTTGGCACTGAAGCTTTCTTT.

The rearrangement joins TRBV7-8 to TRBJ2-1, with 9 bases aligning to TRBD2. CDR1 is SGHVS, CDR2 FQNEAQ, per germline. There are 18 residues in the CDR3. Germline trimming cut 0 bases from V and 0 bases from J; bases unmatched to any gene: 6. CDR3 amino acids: CASSLALAGSFSYNEQFF. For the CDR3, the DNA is TGTGCCAGCAGCTTAGCTCTAGCGGGAAGTTTCTCCTACAATGAGCAGTTCTTC.

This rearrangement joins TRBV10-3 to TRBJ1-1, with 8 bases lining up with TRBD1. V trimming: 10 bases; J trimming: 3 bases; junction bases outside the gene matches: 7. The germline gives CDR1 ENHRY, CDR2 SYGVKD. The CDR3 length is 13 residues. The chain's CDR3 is CATTGTGYTEAFF. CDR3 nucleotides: TGTGCCACCACTGGGACAGGCTACACTGAAGCTTTCTTT.

CDR3 loop: CASSQRTGPLLNTEAFF. Written as DNA, the CDR3 is TGTGCCAGCAGCCAACGGACAGGACCCCTCTTGAACACTGAAGCTTTCTTT. This chain connects TRBV11-2 to TRBJ1-1, with 7 bases that match TRBD1. The germline V gene has CDR1 SGHAT and CDR2 FQNNGV. The V and J ends lost 5 bases and 0 bases, in that order; junction bases with no gene match: 12. The CDR3 contains 17 residues.

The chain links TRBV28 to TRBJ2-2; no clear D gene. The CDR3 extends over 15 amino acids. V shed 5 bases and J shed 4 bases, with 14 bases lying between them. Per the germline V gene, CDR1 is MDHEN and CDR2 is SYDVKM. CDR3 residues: CASSQTHLGTGELFF. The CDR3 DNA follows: TGTGCCAGCAGTCAGACCCATCTCGGCACCGGGGAGCTGTTTTTT.

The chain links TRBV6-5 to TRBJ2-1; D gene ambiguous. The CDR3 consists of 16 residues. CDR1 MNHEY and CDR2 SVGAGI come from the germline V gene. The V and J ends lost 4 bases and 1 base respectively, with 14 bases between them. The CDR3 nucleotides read TGTGCCAGCAGTTCCGTCTCCAGCTTGTCCTACAATGAGCAGTTCTTC. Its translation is CASSSVSSLSYNEQFF.

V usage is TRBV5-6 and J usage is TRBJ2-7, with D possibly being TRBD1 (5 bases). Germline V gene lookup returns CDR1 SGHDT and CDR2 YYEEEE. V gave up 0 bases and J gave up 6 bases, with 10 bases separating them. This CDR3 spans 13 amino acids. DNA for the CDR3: TGTGCCAGCAGCTTGGGACAGCTTGTCGAGCAGTACTTC. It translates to CASSLGQLVEQYF. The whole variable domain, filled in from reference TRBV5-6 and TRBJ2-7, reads DAGVTQSPTHLIKTRGQQVTLRCSPKSGHDTVSWYQQALGQGPQFIFQYYEEEERQRGNFPDRFSGHQFPNYSSELNVNALLLGDSALYLCASSLGQLVEQYFGPGTRLTVT.

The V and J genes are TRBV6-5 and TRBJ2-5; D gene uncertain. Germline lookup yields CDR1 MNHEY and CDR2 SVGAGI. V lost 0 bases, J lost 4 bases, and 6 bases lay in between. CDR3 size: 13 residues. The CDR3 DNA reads TGTGCCAGCAGTTACTCGACTTTAGAGACCCAGTACTTC. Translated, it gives CASSYSTLETQYF.

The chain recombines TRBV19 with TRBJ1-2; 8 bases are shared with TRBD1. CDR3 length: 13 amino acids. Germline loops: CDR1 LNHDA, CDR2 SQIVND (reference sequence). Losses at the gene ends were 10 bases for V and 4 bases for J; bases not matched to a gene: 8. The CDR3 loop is CAITTGAGYGYTF. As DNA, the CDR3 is TGTGCCATTACGACAGGGGCTGGCTATGGCTACACCTTC.

DNA of the CDR3: TGTGCCAGCAGTTTATCGGTGGGGCACGACTATGGCTACACCTTC. Encoded protein: CASSLSVGHDYGYTF. The genes are TRBV27 and TRBJ1-2; a possible D gene is TRBD1 (5 bases). CDR3 length equals 15 residues. V shed 0 bases and J shed 3 bases, with 11 bases lying between them. Germline V CDR1 and CDR2: MNHEY, SMNVEV (reference sequence).

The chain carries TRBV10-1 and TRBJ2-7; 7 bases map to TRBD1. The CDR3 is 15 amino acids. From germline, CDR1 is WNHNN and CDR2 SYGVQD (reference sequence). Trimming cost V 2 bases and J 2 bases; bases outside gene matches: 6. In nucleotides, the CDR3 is TGCGCCAGCAGTGAGGCAAGGGGGCCCCCCTACGAGCAGTACTTC. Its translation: CASSEARGPPYEQYF.

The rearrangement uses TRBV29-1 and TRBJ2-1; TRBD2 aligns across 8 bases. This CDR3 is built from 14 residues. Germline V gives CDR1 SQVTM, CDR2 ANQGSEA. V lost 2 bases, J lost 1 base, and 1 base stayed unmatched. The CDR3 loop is CSVELAGSYNEQFF. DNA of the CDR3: TGCAGCGTTGAACTAGCGGGTTCCTACAATGAGCAGTTCTTC.

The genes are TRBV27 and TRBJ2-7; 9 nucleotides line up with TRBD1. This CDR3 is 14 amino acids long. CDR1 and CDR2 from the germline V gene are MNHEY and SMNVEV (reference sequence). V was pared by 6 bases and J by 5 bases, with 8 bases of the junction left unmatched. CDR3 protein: CASRKRTGANEQYF. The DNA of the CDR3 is TGTGCCAGCAGAAAAAGGACAGGGGCAAACGAGCAGTACTTC.

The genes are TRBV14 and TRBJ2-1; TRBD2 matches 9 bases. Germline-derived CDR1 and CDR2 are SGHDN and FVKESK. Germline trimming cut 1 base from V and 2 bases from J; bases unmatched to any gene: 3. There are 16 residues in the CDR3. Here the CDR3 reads CASSQALAGPYNEQFF. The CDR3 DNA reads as TGTGCCAGCAGCCAAGCTCTAGCGGGACCCTACAATGAGCAGTTCTTC.

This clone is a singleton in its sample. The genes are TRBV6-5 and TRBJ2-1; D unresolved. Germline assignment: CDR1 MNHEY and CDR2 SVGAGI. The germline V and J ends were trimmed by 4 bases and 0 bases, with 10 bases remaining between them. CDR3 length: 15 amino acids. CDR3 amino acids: CASSSRAASYNEQFF. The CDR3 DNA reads TGTGCCAGCAGTTCCCGGGCCGCCTCCTACAATGAGCAGTTCTTC.

As DNA, the CDR3 is TGTGCCAGCAGCTTTCGGAAACCGACAGGGGACGGAGATGGCTACACCTTC. It specifies CASSFRKPTGDGDGYTF. The chain links TRBV7-2 to TRBJ1-2, with 8 bases that match TRBD1. The CDR3 loop spans 17 amino acids. The germline V gene encodes CDR1 SGHTA and CDR2 FQGNSA. The V segment lost 3 bases and the J segment 6 bases; nucleotides outside the gene matches: 15.